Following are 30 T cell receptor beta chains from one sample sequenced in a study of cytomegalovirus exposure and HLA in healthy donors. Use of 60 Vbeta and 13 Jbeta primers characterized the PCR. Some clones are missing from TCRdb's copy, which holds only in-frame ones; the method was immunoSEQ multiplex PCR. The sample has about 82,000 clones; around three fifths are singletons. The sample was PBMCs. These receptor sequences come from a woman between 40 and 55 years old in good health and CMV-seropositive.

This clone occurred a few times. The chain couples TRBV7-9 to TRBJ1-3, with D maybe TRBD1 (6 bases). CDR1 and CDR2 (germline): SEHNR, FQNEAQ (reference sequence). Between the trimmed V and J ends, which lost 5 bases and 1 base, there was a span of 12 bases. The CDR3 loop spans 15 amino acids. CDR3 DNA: TGTGCCAGCAGCCGCAAAGGGGGATCTGGAAACACCATATATTTT. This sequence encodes CASSRKGGSGNTIYF.

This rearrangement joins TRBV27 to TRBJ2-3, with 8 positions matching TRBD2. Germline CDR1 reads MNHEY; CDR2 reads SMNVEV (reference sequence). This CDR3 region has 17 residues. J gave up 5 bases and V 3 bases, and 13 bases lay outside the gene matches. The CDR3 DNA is TGTGCCAGCAGTTTCCCCGGGAGGGGGTATGCTGGAGATACGCAGTATTTT. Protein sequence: CASSFPGRGYAGDTQYF.

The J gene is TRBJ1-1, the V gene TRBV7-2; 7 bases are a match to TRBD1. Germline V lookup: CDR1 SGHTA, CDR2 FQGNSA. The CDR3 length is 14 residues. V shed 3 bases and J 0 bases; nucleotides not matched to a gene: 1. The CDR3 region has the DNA TGTGCCAGCAGCTTCCAGGGGGTGAACACTGAAGCTTTCTTT. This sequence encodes CASSFQGVNTEAFF.

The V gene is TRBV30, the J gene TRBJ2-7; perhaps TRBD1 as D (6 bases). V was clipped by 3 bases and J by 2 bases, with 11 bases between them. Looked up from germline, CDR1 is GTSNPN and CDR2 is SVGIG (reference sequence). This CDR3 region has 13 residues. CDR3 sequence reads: CAWSPGHTYEQYF. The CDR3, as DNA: TGTGCCTGGAGCCCGGGACACACCTACGAGCAGTACTTC.

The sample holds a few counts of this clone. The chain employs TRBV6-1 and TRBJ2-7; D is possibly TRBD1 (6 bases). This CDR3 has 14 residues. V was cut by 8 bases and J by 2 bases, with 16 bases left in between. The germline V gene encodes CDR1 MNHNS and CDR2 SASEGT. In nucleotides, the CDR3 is TGTGCCAGCTTTGACAGGCCTACCGCCTACGAGCAGTACTTC. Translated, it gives CASFDRPTAYEQYF.

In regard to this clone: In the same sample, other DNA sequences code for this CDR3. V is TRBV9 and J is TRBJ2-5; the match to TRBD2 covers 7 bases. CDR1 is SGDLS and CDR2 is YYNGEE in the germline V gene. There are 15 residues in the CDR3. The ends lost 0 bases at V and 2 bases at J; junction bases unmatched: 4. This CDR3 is CASSVVSGGQETQYF. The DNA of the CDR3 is TGTGCCAGCAGCGTAGTCTCCGGGGGGCAAGAGACCCAGTACTTC. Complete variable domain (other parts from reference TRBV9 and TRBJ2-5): DSGVTQTPKHLITATGQRVTLRCSPRSGDLSVYWYQQSLDQGLQFLIQYYNGEERAKGNILERFSAQQFPDLHSELNLSSLELGDSALYFCASSVVSGGQETQYFGPGTRLLVL.

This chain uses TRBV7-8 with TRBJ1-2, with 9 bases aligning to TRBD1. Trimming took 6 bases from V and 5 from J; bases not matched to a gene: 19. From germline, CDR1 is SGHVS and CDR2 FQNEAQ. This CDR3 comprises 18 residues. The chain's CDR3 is CASRLMGQGSGFGYGYTF. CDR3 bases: TGTGCCAGCAGGCTTATGGGACAGGGCTCAGGTTTTGGGTATGGCTACACCTTC. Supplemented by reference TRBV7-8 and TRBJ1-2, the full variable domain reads GAGVSQSPRYKVAKRGQDVALRCDPISGHVSLFWYQQALGQGPEFLTYFQNEAQLDKSGLPSDRFFAERPEGSVSTLKIQRTQQEDSAVYLCASRLMGQGSGFGYGYTFGSGTRLTVV.

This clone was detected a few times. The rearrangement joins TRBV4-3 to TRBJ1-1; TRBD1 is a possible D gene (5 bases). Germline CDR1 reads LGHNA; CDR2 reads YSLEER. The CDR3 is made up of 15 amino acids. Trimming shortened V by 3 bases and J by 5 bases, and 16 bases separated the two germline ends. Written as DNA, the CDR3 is TGCGCCAGCAGCCACCCGGGACTAGAACGGACTGAAGCTTTCTTT. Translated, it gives CASSHPGLERTEAFF.

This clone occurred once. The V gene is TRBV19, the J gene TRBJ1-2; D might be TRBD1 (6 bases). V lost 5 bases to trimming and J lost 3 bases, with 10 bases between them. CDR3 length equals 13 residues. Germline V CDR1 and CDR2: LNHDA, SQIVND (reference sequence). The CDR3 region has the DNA TGTGCCAGTAGTCGGACAGATTACTATGGCTACACCTTC. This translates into CASSRTDYYGYTF.

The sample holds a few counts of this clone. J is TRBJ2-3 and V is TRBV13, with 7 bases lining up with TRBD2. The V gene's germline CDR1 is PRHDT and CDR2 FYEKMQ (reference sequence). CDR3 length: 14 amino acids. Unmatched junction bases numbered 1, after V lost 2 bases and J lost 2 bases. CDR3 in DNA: TGTGCCAGCAGCTTACAGCGGGACACAGATACGCAGTATTTT. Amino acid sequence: CASSLQRDTDTQYF.

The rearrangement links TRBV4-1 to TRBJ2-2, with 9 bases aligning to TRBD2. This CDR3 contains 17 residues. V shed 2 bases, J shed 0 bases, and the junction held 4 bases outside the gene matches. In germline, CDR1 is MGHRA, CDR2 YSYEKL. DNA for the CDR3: TGCGCCAGCAGCCAACTGACTAGCGGCACGAACACCGGGGAGCTGTTTTTT. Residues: CASSQLTSGTNTGELFF.

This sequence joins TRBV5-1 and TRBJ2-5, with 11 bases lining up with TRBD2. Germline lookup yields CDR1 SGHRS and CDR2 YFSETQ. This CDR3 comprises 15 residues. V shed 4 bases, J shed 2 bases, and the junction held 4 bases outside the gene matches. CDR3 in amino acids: CASSRTSGYQETQYF. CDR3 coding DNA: TGCGCCAGCAGCCGGACTAGCGGGTATCAAGAGACCCAGTACTTC.

The CDR3 loop is CASSDRGSYEQYF. The DNA for the CDR3 is TGTGCCAGCAGCGACAGGGGTAGCTACGAGCAGTACTTC. The chain employs TRBV7-8 and TRBJ2-7, with TRBD1 identical over 8 bases. With 5 bases clipped from V and 3 bases from J, the junction kept 3 bases outside the gene matches. The CDR3 sequence is 13 residues long. The germline V gene encodes CDR1 SGHVS and CDR2 FQNEAQ. Using reference TRBV7-8 and TRBJ2-7 for the parts outside the CDR3, the full variable domain is GAGVSQSPRYKVAKRGQDVALRCDPISGHVSLFWYQQALGQGPEFLTYFQNEAQLDKSGLPSDRFFAERPEGSVSTLKIQRTQQEDSAVYLCASSDRGSYEQYFGPGTRLTVT.

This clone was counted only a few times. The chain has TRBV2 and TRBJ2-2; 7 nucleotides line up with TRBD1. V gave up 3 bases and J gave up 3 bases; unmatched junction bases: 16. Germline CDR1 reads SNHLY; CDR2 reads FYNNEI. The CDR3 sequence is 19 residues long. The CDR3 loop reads CASSDLGARQGTHTGELFF. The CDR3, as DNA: TGTGCCAGCAGTGACCTGGGGGCCCGACAGGGTACCCACACCGGGGAGCTGTTTTTT.

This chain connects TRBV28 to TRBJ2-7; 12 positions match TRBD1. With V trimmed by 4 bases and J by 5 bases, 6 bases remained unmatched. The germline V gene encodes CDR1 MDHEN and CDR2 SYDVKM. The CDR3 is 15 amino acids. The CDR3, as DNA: TGTGCCAGCAGTTCCTCCGGGACAGGGGGCCACGAGCAGTACTTC. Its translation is CASSSSGTGGHEQYF.

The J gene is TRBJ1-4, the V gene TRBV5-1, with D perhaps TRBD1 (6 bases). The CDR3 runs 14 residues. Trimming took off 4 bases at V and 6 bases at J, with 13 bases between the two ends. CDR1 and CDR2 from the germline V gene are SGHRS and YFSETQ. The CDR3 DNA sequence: TGCGCCAGCAGCCTCCAGGGGACGGATGAAAAACTGTTTTTT. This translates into CASSLQGTDEKLFF.

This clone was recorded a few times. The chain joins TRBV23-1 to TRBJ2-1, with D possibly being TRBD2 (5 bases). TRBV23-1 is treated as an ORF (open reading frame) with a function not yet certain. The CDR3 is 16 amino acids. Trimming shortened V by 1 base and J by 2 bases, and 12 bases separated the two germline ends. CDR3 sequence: CASSQFEAAPYNEQFF. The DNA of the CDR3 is TGCGCCAGCAGTCAATTCGAAGCGGCTCCCTACAATGAGCAGTTCTTC.

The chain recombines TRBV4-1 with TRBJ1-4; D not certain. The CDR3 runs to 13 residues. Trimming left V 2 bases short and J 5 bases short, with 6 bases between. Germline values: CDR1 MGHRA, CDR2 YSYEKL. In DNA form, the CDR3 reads TGCGCCAGCAGCCAACAGGAAAATGAAAAACTGTTTTTT. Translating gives CASSQQENEKLFF.

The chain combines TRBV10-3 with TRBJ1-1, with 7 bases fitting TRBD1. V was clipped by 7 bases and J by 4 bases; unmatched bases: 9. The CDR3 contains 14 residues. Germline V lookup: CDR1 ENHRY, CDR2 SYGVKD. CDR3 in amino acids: CAITEIGGGTEAFF. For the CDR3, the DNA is TGTGCCATCACCGAGATAGGGGGCGGCACTGAAGCTTTCTTT.

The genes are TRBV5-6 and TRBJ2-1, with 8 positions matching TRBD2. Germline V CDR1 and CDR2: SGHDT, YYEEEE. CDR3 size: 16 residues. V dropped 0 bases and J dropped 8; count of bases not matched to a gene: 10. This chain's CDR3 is CASSLAAEREYHEQFF. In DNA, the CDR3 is TGTGCCAGCAGCTTGGCGGCGGAGCGGGAGTACCATGAGCAGTTCTTC.

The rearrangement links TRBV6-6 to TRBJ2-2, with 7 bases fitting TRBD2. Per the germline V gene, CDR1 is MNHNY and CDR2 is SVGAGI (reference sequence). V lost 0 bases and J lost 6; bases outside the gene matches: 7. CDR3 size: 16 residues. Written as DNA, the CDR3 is TGTGCCAGCAGTTACTCAACTGCAGGGAGGGCCGGGGAGCTGTTTTTT. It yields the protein CASSYSTAGRAGELFF.

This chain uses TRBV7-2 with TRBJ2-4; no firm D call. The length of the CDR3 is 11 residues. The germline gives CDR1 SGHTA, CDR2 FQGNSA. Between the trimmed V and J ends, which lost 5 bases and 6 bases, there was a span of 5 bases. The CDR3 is CASSIGNIQYF. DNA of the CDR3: TGTGCCAGCAGCATCGGAAACATTCAGTACTTC.

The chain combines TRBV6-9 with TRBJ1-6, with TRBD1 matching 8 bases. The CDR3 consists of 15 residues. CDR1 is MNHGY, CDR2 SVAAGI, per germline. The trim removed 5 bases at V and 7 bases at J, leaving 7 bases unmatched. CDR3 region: CASSPRDRTNSPLHF. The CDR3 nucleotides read TGTGCCAGCAGTCCAAGGGACAGGACAAATTCACCCCTCCACTTT.

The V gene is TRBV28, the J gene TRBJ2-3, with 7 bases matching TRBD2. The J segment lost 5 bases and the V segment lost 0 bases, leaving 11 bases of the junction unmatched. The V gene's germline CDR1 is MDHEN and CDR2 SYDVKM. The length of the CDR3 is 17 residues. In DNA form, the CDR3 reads TGTGCCAGCAGTTTATGGCACGGGAGGAACTTCATAGATACGCAGTATTTT. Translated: CASSLWHGRNFIDTQYF.

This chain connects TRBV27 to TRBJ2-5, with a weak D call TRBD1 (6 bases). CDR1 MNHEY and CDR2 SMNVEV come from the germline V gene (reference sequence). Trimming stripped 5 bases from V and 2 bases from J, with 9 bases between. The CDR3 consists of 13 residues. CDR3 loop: CASSPGTQETQYF. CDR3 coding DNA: TGTGCCAGCAGTCCAGGGACACAAGAGACCCAGTACTTC.

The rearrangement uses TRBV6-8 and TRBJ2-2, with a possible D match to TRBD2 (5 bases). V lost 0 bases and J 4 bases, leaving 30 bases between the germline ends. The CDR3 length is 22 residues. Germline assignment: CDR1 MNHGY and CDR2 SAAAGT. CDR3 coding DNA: TGTGCCAGCAGTTACTCGATGGATGATGGGATCGGGGTTACGTGGGGCACCGGGGAGCTGTTTTTT. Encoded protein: CASSYSMDDGIGVTWGTGELFF.

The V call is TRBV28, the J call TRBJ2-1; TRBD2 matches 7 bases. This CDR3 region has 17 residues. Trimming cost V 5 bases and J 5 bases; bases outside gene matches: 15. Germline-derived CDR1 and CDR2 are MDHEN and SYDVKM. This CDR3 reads CASSPRKGGTEDNEQFF. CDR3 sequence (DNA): TGTGCCAGCAGTCCCAGGAAGGGAGGGACGGAGGACAATGAGCAGTTCTTC.

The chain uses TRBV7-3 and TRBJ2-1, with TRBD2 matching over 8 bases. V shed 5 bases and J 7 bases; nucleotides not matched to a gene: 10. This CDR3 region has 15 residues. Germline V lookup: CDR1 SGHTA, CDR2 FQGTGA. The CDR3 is CASSPPGLGWNEQFF. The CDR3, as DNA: TGTGCCAGCAGCCCCCCGGGACTAGGGTGGAATGAGCAGTTCTTC.

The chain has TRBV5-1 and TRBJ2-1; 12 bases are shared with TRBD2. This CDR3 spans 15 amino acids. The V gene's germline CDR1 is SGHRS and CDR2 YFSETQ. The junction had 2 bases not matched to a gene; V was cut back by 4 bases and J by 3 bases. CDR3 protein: CASSQGLAGYNEQFF. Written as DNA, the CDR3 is TGCGCCAGCAGCCAGGGACTAGCGGGCTACAATGAGCAGTTCTTC.

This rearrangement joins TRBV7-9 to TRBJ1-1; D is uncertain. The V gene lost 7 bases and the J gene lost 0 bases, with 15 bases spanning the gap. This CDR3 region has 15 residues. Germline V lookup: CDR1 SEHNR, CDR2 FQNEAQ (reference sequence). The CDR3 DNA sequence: TGTGCCAGCACCCTAGAGGGCGCACTGAACACTGAAGCTTTCTTT. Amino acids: CASTLEGALNTEAFF.